The source of this TCR beta chain is a study of blood T cell repertoires in COVID-19. Background on the study: Researchers got acute and convalescent COVID-19 samples from the United States, Italy and Spain. PBMCs, B-cell-depleted T cells, or T cells provided the cDNA or gDNA that made up the material.

Germline V CDR1 and CDR2: MGHDK, SYGVNS. The CDR3 sequence is 13 residues long. The germline V and J ends were trimmed by 3 bases and 3 bases, with 8 bases remaining between them. Original processing methods: How many nucleated cells were present was estimated from reference gene primer amplification. Sequencing was performed with immunoSEQ multiplex PCR; in TCRdb, only in-frame clones are kept and a portion is missing. V and J calls and clone size come straight from that table; D and trimming were deduced from the DNA. The data contain around 250,000 clones, 89% of them singletons. Specimen: peripheral blood. The sequence came from a woman in her forties who had recovered from COVID-19. The chain employs TRBV25-1 and TRBJ2-5, with D possibly TRBD2 on 6 matching bases. CDR3 DNA sequence: TGTGCCAGCAGTGACTGGGGGGAAGAGACCCAGTACTTC. This codes for CASSDWGEETQYF.